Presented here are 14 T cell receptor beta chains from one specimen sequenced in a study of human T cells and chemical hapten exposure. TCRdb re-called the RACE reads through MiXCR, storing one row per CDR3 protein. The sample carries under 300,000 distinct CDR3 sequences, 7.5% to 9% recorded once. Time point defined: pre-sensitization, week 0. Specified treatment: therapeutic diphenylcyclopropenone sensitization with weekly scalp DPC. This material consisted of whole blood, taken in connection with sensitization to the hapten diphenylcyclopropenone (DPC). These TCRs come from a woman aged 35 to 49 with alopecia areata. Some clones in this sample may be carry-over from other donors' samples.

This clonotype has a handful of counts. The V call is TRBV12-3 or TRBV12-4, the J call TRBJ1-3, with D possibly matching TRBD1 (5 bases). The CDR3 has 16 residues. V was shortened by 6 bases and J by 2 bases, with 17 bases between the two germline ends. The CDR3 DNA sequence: TGTGCCAGCAGCCTAGAACGTGCGGGGGCTGGAAACACCATATATTTT. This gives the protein CASSLERAGAGNTIYF.

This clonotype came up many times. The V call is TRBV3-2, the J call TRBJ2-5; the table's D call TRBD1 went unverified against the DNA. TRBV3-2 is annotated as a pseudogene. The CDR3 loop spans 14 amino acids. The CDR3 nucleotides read TGTGCCAGCAGCCAAGAATCCGTACCGGGTACCCAGTACTTC. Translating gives CASSQESVPGTQYF.

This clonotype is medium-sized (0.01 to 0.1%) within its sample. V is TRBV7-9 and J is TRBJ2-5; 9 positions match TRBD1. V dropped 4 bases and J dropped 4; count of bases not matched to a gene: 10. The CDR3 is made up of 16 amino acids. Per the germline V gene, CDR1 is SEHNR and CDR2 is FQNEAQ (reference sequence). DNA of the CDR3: TGTGCCAGCAGCTCCCCCCTCACAGGGGGCGGAGAGACCCAGTACTTC. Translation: CASSSPLTGGGETQYF.

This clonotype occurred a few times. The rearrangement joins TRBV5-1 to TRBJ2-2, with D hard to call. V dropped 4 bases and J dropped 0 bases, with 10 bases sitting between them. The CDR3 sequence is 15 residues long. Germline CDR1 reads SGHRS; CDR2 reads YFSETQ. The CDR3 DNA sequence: TGCGCCAGCAGCCCTACATTCCCGAACACCGGGGAGCTGTTTTTT. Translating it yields CASSPTFPNTGELFF.

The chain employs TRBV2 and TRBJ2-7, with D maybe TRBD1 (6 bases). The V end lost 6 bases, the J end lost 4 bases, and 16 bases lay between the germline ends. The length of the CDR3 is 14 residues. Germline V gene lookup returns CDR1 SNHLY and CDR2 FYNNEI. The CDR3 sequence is CASRGGRGNYEQYF. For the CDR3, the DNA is TGTGCCAGCAGGGGTGGCAGGGGCAATTACGAGCAGTACTTC.

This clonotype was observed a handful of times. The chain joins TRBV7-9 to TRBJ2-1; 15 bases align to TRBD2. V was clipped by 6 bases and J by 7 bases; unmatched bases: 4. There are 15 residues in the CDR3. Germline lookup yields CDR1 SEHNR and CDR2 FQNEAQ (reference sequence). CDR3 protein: CASRSGTSGRNEQFF. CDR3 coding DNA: TGTGCCAGCAGATCAGGGACTAGCGGGAGGAATGAGCAGTTCTTC.

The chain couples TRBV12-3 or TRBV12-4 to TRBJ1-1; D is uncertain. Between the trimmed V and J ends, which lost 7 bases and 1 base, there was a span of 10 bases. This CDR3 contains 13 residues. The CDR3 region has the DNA TGTGCCAGCATTCAGCGGGAGAACACTGAAGCTTTCTTT. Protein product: CASIQRENTEAFF.

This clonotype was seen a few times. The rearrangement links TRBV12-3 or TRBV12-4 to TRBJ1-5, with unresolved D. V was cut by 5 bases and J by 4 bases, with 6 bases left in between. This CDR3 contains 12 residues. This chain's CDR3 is CASSPQNQPQHF. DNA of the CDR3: TGTGCCAGCAGTCCGCAAAATCAGCCCCAGCATTTT.

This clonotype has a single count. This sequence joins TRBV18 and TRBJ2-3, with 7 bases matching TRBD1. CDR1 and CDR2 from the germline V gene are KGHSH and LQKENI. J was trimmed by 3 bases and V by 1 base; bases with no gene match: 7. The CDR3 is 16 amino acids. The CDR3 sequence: CASSPRNRGLTDTQYF. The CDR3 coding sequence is TGTGCCAGCTCACCACGAAACAGGGGCCTAACAGATACGCAGTATTTT.

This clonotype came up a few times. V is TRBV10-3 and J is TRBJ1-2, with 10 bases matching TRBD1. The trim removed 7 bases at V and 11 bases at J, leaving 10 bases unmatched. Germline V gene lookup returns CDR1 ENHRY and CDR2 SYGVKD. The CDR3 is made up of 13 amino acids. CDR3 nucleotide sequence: TGTGCCATCAACCCCCGGGACAGGGGTCCTTACACCTTC. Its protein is CAINPRDRGPYTF.

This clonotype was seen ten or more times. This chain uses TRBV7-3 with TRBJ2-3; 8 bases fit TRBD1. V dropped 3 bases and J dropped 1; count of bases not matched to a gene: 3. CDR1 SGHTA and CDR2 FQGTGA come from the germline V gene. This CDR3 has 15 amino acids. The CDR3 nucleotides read TGTGCCAGCAGCTTGCAGGGGGCGGGCACAGATACGCAGTATTTT. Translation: CASSLQGAGTDTQYF.

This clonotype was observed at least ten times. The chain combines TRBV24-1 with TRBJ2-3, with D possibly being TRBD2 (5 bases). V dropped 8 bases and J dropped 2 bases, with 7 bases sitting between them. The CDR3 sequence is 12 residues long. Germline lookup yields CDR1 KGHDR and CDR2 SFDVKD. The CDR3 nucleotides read TGTGCCACCAACGGGGACACAGATACGCAGTATTTT. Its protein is CATNGDTDTQYF.

The CDR3 nucleotides read TGTGCCAGCAGCCCAGGACAGCCTAACTATGGCTACACCTTC. It translates to CASSPGQPNYGYTF. The rearrangement joins TRBV4-2 to TRBJ1-2; TRBD1 is a possible D gene (6 bases). The germline V and J ends were trimmed by 4 bases and 0 bases, with 9 bases remaining between them. This CDR3 spans 14 amino acids. Germline V gene sequence: CDR1 LGHNA, CDR2 YNFKEQ.

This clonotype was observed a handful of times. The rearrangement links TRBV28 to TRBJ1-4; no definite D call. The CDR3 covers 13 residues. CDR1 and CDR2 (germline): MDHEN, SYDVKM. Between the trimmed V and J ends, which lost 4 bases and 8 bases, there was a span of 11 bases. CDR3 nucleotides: TGTGCCAGCAGTTCCCCGTCGTGGGAAAAACTGTTTTTT. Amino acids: CASSSPSWEKLFF.